This TCR beta chain was captured by sequencing in a study of Graves' ophthalmopathy and Graves' hyperthyroidism. Study conclusions and caveats: Detected in blood as well were most expanded thyroid clonotypes with frequency above 0.001.

Beta-chain TCR CDR3 regions were amplified from RNA transcripts. In the first round, RT-PCR was carried out with HTBI primers, and a multiplex PCR formed the second round. One entry per CDR3 protein, called by TCRdb with MiXCR from the multiplex PCR reads. The table includes 170,000 or so distinct CDR3 sequences, roughly two fifths detected once. For this clonotype: The antigen remains undetermined.

The V end lost 5 bases, the J end lost 0 bases, and 9 bases lay between the germline ends. CDR3 length equals 14 residues. Germline V lookup: CDR1 KGHDR, CDR2 SFDVKD. Each donor who had ophthalmopathy showed moderate-to-severe activity, a CAS of ≥3, a NOSPECS of ≥4, and a duration under 3 months. The TCR was taken from a man between 25 and 39 years old with Graves' ophthalmopathy. Sequencing was done on a sample of peripheral blood. The chain has TRBV24-1 and TRBJ1-1; tentatively, D is TRBD1 (5 bases). The CDR3, as DNA: TGTGCCACCAGTGGAAGGGGCATGAACACTGAAGCTTTCTTT. Translation gives CATSGRGMNTEAFF.